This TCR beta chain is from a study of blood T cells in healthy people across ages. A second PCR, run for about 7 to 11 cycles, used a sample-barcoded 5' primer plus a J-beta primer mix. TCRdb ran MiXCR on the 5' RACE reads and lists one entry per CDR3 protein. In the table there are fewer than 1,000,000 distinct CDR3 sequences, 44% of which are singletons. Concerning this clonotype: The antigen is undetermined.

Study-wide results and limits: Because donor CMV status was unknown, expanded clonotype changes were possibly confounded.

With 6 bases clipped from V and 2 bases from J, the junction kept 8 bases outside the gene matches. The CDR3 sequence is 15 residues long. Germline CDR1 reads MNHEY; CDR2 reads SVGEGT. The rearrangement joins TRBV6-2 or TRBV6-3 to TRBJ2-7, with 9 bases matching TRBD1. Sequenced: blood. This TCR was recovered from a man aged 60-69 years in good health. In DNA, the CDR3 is TGTGCCAGCAGAACCCGGGACAGGGCCACCTACGAGCAGTACTTC. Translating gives CASRTRDRATYEQYF.